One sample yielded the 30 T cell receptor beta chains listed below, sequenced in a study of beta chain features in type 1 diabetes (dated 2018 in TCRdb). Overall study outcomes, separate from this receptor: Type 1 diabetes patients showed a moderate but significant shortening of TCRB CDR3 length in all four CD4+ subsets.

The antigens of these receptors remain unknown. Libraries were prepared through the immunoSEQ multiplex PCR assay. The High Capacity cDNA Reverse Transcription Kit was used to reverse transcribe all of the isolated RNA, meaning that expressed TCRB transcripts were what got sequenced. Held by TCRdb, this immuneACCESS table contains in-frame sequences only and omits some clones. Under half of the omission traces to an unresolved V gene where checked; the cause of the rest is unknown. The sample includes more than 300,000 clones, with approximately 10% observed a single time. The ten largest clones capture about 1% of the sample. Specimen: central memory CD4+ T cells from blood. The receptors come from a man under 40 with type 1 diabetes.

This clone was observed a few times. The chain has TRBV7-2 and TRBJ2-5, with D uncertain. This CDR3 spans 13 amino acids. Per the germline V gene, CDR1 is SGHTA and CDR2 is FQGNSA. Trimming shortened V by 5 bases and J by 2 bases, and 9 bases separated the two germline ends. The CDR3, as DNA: TGTGCCAGCAGCCTATACAGACAAGAGACCCAGTACTTC. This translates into CASSLYRQETQYF.

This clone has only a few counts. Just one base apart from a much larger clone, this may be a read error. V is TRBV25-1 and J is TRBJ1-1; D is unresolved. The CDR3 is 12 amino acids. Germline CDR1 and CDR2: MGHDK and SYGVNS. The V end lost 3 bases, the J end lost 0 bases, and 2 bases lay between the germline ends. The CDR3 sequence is CASSEMNTEAFF. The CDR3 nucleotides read TGTGCCAGCAGTGAGATGAACACTGAAGCTTTCTTT. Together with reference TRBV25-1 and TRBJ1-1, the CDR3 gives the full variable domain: EADIYQTPRYLVIGTGKKITLECSQTMGHDKMYWYQQDPGMELHLIHYSYGVNSTEKGDLSSESTVSRIRTEHFPLTLESARPSHTSQYLCASSEMNTEAFFGQGTRLTVV.

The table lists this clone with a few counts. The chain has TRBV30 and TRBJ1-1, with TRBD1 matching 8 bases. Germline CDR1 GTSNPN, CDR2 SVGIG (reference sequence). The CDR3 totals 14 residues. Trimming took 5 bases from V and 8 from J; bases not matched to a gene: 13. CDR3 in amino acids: CAWATGGLSWEAFF. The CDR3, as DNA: TGTGCCTGGGCCACAGGGGGGTTGTCGTGGGAAGCTTTCTTT.

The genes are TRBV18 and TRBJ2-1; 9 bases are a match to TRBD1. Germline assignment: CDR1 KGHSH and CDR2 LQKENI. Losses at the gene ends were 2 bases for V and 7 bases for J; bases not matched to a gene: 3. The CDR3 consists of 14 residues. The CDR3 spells CASSPSTGGNEQFF. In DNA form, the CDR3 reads TGTGCCAGCTCACCATCGACAGGGGGGAATGAGCAGTTCTTC.

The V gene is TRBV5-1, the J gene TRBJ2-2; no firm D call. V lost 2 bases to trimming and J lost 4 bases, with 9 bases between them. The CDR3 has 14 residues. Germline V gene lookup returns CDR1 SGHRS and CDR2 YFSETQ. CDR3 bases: TGCGCCAGCAGCTTTAAAGGGTCCACCGGGGAGCTGTTTTTT. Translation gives CASSFKGSTGELFF. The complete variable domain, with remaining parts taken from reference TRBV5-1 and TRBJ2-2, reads KAGVTQTPRYLIKTRGQQVTLSCSPISGHRSVSWYQQTPGQGLQFLFEYFSETQRNKGNFPGRFSGRQFSNSRSEMNVSTLELGDSALYLCASSFKGSTGELFFGEGSRLTVL.

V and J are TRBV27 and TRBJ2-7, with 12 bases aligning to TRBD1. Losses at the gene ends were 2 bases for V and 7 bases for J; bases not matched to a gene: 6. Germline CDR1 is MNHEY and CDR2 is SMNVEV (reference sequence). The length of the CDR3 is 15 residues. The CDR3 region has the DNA TGTGCCAGCAGTTTAGCGGGACAGGGGGCGAAGGAGCAGTACTTC. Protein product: CASSLAGQGAKEQYF.

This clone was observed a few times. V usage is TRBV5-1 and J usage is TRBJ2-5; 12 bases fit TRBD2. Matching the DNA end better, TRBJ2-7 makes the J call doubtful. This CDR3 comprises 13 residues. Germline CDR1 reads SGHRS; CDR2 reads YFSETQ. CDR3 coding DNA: TGCGCCAGCAGTTCGGGACTAGCGGGCGAGCAGTACTTC. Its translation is CASSSGLAGEQYF.

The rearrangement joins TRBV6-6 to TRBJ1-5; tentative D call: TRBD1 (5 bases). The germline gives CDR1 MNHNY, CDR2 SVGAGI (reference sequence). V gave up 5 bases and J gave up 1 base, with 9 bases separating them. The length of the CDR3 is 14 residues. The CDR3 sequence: CASSPRASNQPQHF. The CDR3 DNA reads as TGTGCCAGCAGTCCCAGGGCGAGCAATCAGCCCCAGCATTTT.

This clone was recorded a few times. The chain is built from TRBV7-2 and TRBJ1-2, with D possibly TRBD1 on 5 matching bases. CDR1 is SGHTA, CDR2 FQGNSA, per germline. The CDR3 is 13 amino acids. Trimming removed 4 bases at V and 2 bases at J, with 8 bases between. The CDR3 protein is CASSSAGNYGYTF. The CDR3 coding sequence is TGTGCCAGCAGCTCCGCAGGGAACTATGGCTACACCTTC. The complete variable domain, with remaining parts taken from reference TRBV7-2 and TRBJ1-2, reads GAGVSQSPSNKVTEKGKDVELRCDPISGHTALYWYRQSLGQGLEFLIYFQGNSAPDKSGLPSDRFSAERTGGSVSTLTIQRTQQEDSAVYLCASSSAGNYGYTFGSGTRLTVV.

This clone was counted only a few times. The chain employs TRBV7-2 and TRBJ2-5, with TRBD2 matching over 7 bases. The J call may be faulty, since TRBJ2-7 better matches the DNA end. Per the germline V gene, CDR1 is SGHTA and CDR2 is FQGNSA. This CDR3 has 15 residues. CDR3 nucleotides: TGTGCCAGCAGCTTACGGGCGGGGGAGCTCTACGAGCAGTACTTC. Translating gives CASSLRAGELYEQYF.

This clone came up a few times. The CDR3 reads CASSLETQYF. The CDR3 DNA sequence: TGTGCCAGCAGTCTGGAGACCCAGTACTTC. This chain connects TRBV2 to TRBJ2-5; no clear D gene. Per germline, CDR1 SNHLY and CDR2 FYNNEI. The CDR3 is 10 amino acids. Trimming pared 5 bases from V and 5 bases from J, leaving 3 bases between.

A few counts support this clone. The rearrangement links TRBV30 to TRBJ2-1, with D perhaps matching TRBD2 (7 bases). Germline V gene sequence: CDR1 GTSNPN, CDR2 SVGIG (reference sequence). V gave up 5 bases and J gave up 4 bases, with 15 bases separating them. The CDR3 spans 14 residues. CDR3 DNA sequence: TGTGCCTGGTCTTGGGGGGGCCCTTACAATGAGCAGTTCTTC. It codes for CAWSWGGPYNEQFF.

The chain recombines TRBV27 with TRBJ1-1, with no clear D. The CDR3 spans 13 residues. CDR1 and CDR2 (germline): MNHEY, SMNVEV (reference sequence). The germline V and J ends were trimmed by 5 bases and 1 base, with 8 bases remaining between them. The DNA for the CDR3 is TGTGCCAGCAGTACGGGAACGAACACTGAAGCTTTCTTT. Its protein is CASSTGTNTEAFF.

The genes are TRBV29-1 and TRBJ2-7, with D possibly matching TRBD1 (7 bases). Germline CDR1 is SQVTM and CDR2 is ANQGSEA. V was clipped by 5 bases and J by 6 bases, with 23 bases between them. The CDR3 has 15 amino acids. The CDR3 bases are TGCAGCGTTAATACTCAGGGGGGAAGAAGAGGCGAGCAGTACTTC. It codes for CSVNTQGGRRGEQYF.

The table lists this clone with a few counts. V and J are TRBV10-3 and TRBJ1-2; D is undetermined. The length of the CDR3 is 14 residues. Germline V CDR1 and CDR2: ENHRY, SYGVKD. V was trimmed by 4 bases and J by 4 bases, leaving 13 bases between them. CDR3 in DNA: TGTGCCATCAGTGCCGACGAACGCCGCTATGGCTACACCTTC. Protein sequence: CAISADERRYGYTF.

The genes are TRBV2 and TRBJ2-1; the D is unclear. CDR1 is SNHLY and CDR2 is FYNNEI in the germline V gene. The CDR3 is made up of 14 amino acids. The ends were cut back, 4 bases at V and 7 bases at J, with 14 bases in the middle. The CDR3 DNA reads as TGTGCCAGCAGTGTCGGTTCGTATCGTAATGAGCAGTTCTTC. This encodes CASSVGSYRNEQFF.

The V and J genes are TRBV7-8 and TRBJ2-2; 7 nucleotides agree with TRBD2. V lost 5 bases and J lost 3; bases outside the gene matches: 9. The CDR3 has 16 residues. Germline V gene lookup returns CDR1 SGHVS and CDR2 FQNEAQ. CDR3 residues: CASSRVQRGDTGELFF. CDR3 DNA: TGTGCCAGCAGCCGTGTCCAGCGGGGAGACACCGGGGAGCTGTTTTTT.

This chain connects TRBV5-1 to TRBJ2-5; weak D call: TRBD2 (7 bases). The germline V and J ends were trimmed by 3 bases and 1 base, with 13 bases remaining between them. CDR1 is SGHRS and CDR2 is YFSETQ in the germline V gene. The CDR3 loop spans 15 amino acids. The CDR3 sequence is CASSSGGRPQETQYF. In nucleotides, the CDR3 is TGCGCCAGCAGCTCGGGGGGCCGACCCCAAGAGACCCAGTACTTC.

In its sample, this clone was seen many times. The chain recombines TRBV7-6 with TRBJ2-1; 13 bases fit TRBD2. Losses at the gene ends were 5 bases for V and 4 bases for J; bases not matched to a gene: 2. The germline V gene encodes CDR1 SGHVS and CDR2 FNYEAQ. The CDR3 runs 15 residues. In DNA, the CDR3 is TGTGCCAGCAGCCGGACTAGCGGGGGATACAATGAGCAGTTCTTC. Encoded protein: CASSRTSGGYNEQFF. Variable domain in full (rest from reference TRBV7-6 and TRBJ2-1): GAGVSQSPRYKVTKRGQDVALRCDPISGHVSLYWYRQALGQGPEFLTYFNYEAQQDKSGLPNDRFSAERPEGSISTLTIQRTEQRDSAMYRCASSRTSGGYNEQFFGPGTRLTVL.

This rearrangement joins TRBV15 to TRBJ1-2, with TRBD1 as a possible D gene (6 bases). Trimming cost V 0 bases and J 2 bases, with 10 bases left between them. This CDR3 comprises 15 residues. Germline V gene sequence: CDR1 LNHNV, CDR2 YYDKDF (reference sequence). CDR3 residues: CATSRDKGENYGYTF. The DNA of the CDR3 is TGTGCCACCAGCAGAGATAAGGGGGAAAACTATGGCTACACCTTC.

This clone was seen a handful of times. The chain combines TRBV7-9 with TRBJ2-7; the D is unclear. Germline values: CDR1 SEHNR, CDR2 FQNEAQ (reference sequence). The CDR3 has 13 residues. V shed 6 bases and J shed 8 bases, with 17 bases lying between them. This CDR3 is CASSSGLGNKQYF. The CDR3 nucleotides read TGTGCCAGCAGTTCCGGCCTCGGAAATAAGCAGTACTTC. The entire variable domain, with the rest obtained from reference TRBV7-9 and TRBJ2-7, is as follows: DTGVSQNPRHKITKRGQNVTFRCDPISEHNRLYWYRQTLGQGPEFLTYFQNEAQLEKSRLLSDRFSAERPKGSFSTLEIQRTEQGDSAMYLCASSSGLGNKQYFGPGTRLTVT.

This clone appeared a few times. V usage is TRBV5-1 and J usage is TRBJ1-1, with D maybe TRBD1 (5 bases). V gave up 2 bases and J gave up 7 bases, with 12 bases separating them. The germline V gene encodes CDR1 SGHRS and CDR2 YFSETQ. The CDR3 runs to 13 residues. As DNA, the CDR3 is TGCGCCAGCAGCTTTTGGGGGAACGGTGAAGCTTTCTTT. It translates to CASSFWGNGEAFF.

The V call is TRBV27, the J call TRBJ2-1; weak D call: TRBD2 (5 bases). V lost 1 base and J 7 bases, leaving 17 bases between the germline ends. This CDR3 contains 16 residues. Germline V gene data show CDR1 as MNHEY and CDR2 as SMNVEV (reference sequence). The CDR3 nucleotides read TGTGCCAGCAGTTTATACCAGGTTACACGGGGAAATGAGCAGTTCTTC. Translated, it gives CASSLYQVTRGNEQFF.

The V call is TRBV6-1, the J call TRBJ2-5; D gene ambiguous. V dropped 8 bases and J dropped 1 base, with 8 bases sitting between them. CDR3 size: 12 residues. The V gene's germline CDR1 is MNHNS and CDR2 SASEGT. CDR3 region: CASRRLQETQYF. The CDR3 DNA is TGTGCCAGCCGTAGACTCCAAGAGACCCAGTACTTC.

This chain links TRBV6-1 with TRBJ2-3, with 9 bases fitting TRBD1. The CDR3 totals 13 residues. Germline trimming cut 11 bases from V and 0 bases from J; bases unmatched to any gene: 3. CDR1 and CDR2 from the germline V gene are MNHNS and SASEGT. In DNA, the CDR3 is TGTGCCGGAGGACAGGGGAGCACAGATACGCAGTATTTT. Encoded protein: CAGGQGSTDTQYF.

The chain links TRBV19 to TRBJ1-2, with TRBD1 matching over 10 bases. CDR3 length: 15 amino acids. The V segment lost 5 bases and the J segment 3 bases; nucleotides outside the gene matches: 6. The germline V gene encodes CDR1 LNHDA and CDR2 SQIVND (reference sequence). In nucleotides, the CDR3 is TGTGCCAGTAGTCTAAGACAGGGGGCAGACTATGGCTACACCTTC. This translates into CASSLRQGADYGYTF.

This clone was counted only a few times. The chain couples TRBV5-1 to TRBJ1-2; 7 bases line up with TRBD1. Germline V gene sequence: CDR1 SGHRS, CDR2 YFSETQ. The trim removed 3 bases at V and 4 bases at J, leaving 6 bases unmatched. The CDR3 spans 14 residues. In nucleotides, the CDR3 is TGCGCCAGCAGCTGGGCGGGACAGCTCTATGGCTACACCTTC. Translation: CASSWAGQLYGYTF.

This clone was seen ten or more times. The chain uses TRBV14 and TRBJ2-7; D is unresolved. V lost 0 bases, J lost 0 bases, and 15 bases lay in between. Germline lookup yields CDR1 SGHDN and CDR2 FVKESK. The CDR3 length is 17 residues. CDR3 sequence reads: CASSQDISPGYSYEQYF. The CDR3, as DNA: TGTGCCAGCAGCCAAGATATATCCCCAGGTTACTCCTACGAGCAGTACTTC. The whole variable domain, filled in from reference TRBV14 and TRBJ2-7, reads EAGVTQFPSHSVIEKGQTVTLRCDPISGHDNLYWYRRVMGKEIKFLLHFVKESKQDESGMPNNRFLAERTGGTYSTLKVQPAELEDSGVYFCASSQDISPGYSYEQYFGPGTRLTVT.

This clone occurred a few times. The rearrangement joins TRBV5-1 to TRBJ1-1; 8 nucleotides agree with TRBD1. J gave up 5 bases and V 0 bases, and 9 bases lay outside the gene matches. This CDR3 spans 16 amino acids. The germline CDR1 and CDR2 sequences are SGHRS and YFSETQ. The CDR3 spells CASSLAPAGGRTEAFF. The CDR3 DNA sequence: TGCGCCAGCAGCTTGGCCCCTGCAGGGGGCAGGACTGAAGCTTTCTTT. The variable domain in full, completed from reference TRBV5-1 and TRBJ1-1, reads KAGVTQTPRYLIKTRGQQVTLSCSPISGHRSVSWYQQTPGQGLQFLFEYFSETQRNKGNFPGRFSGRQFSNSRSEMNVSTLELGDSALYLCASSLAPAGGRTEAFFGQGTRLTVV.

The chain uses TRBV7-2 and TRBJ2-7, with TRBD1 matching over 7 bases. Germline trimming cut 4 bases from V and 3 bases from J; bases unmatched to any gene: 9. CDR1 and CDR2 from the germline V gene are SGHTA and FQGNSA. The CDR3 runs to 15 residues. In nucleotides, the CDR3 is TGTGCCAGCAGCTCACCGCGGACAGGACTCTACGAGCAGTACTTC. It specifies CASSSPRTGLYEQYF.